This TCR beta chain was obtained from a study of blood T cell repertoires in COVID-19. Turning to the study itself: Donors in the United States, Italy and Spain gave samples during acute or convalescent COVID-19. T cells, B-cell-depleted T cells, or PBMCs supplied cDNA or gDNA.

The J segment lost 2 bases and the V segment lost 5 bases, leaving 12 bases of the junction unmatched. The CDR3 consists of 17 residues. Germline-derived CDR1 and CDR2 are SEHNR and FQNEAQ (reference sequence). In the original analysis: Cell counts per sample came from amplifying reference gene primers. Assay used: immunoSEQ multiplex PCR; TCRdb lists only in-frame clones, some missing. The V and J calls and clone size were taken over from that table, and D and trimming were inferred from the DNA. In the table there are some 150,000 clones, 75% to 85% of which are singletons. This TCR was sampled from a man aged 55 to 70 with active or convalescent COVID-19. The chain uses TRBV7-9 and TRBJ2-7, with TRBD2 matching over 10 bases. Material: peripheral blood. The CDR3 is CASSPLAGWGGTYEQYF. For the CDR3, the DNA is TGTGCCAGCAGCCCACTAGCGGGATGGGGTGGTACCTACGAGCAGTACTTC.